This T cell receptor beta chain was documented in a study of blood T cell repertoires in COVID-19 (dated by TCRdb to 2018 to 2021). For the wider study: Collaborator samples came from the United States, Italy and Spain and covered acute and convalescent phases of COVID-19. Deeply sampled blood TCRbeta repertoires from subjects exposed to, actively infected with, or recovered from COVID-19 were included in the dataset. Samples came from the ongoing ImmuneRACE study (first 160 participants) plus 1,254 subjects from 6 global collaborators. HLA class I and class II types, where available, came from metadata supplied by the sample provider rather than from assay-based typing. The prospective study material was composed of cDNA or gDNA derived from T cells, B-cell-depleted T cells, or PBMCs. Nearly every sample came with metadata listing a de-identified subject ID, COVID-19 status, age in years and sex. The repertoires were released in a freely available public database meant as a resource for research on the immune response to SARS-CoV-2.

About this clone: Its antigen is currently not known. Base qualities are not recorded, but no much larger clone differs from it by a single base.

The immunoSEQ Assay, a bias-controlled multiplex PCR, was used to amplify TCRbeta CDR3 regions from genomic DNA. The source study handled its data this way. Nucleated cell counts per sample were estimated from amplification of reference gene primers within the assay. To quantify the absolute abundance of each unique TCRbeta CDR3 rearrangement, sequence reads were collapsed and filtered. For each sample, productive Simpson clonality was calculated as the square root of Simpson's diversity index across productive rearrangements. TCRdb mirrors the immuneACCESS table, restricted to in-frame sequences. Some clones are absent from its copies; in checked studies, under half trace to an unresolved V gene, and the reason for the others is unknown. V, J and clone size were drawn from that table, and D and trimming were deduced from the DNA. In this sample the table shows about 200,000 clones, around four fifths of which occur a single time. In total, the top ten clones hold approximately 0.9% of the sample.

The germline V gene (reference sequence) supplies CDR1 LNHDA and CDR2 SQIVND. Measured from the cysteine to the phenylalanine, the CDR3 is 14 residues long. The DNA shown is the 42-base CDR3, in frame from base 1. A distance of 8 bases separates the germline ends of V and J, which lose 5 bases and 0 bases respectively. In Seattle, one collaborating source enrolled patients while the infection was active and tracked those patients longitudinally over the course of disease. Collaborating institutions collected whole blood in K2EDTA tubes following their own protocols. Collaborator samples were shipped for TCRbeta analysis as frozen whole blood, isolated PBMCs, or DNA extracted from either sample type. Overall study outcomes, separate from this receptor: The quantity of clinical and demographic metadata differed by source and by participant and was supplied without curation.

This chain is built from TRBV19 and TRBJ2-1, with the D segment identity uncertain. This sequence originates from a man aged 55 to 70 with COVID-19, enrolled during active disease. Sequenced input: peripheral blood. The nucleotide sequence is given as TGTGCCAGTAGTTTTAGCAGCTCCTACAATGAGCAGTTCTTC. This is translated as CASSFSSSYNEQFF.